Presented here are 15 T cell receptor beta chains from one specimen sequenced in a study of post-analysis software for immune sequencing data. General study findings and limits: Elevated frequency relative to controls characterized about 5 TRBV segments in patients, TRBV5-6, TRBV5-1 and TRBV20-1 among them.

No antigen has been assigned to these receptors. Researchers reported that TCR beta cDNA libraries carried unique molecular identifiers. TCRdb recomputed calls from the PCR reads with MiXCR, one row per CDR3 protein. Of about 260,000 distinct CDR3 sequences listed, about 40% are singletons. Material for sequencing was blood. Every receptor here comes from a girl aged 10 to 17 with multiple sclerosis.

There are a few counts of this clonotype. V gene TRBV29-1 combines with J gene TRBJ1-1; D not certain. The CDR3 is 11 amino acids. V lost 4 bases and J lost 11, with 14 bases in between. CDR1 is SQVTM, CDR2 ANQGSEA, per germline. The CDR3 loop reads CSVVDSRRAFF. CDR3 DNA sequence: TGCAGCGTTGTGGATTCCCGGCGGGCTTTCTTT.

This clonotype has a count of ten or more. This chain links TRBV7-9 with TRBJ2-3; tentatively, D is TRBD2 (5 bases). This CDR3 contains 10 residues. The V end lost 8 bases, the J end lost 5 bases, and 5 bases lay between the germline ends. CDR1 is SEHNR, CDR2 FQNEAQ, per germline (reference sequence). CDR3 DNA: TGTGCCAGCGGAGGAGATACGCAGTATTTT. As protein: CASGGDTQYF.

This clonotype was observed many times. The chain links TRBV20-1 to TRBJ1-2; no firm D call. Looked up from germline, CDR1 is DFQATT and CDR2 is SNEGSKA (reference sequence). CDR3 length: 15 residues. V was shortened by 2 bases and J by 0 bases, with 13 bases between the two germline ends. The CDR3 DNA sequence: TGCAGTGCTAGAACAGCGTTCTCCACTAACTATGGCTACACCTTC. It specifies CSARTAFSTNYGYTF.

This clonotype was seen only a few times. This sequence may be a read error, since a much larger clone differs from it by one base. The genes are TRBV4-1 and TRBJ1-6; the D gene is possibly TRBD1 (5 bases). The V gene's germline CDR1 is MGHRA and CDR2 YSYEKL. This CDR3 is 17 amino acids long. CDR3 region: CASSPGPRGSYNSPPHF. The CDR3 nucleotides read TGCGCCAGCAGCCCGGGACCAAGAGGCTCCTATAATTCACCCCCCCACTTT.

In this sample, this clonotype turned up many times. The chain couples TRBV19 to TRBJ2-6, with 8 bases matching TRBD2. The CDR3 sequence is 16 residues long. Germline trimming cut 6 bases from V and 0 bases from J; bases unmatched to any gene: 4. Germline CDR1 is LNHDA and CDR2 is SQIVND (reference sequence). The CDR3 region has the DNA TGTGCCAGTAGCAGCGGGAGCTTCTCTGGGGCCAACGTCCTGACTTTC. Translated: CASSSGSFSGANVLTF.

There are many counts of this clonotype. This chain connects TRBV11-2 to TRBJ2-7; 11 positions match TRBD2. Trimming at V came to 1 base and at J to 7 bases, leaving 6 bases not matched to a gene. CDR3 size: 15 residues. Germline V CDR1 and CDR2: SGHAT, FQNNGV. The CDR3 loop is CASSLVAGGPVEQYF. The CDR3 DNA reads TGTGCCAGCAGCTTAGTAGCGGGAGGGCCGGTGGAGCAGTACTTC.

The chain is built from TRBV7-9 and TRBJ2-2; D remains unclear. In germline, CDR1 is SEHNR, CDR2 FQNEAQ (reference sequence). The CDR3 consists of 12 residues. The V gene lost 7 bases and the J gene lost 8 bases, with 11 bases spanning the gap. CDR3 in DNA: TGTGCCAGCACCCATCCGGCTGGGGAGCTGTTTTTT. It encodes CASTHPAGELFF.

This clonotype was recorded a few times. The chain combines TRBV11-2 with TRBJ1-1, with 8 nucleotides matching TRBD1. This CDR3 region has 16 residues. V dropped 0 bases and J dropped 2; count of bases not matched to a gene: 5. The V gene's germline CDR1 is SGHAT and CDR2 FQNNGV. The CDR3 nucleotides are TGTGCCAGCAGCTTAGATCGGGGGACAGGTAACACTGAAGCTTTCTTT. Its translation is CASSLDRGTGNTEAFF.

The chain uses TRBV27 and TRBJ1-2; D gene uncertain. The CDR3 spans 14 residues. The ends were cut back, 3 bases at V and 2 bases at J, with 10 bases in the middle. CDR1 is MNHEY, CDR2 SMNVEV, per germline (reference sequence). The CDR3 nucleotides are TGTGCCAGCAGTTTCGGCCAGATCAACTATGGCTACACCTTC. Translating gives CASSFGQINYGYTF.

The chain employs TRBV20-1 and TRBJ2-5; weak D call: TRBD1 (6 bases). The germline V gene has CDR1 DFQATT and CDR2 SNEGSKA (reference sequence). Trimming stripped 8 bases from V and 0 bases from J, with 13 bases between. The CDR3 covers 13 residues. CDR3 amino acids: CSPYWDNQETQYF. The DNA for the CDR3 is TGCAGTCCCTATTGGGACAACCAAGAGACCCAGTACTTC.

This clonotype was recorded a few times. Just one base apart from a much larger clone, this may be a read error. The chain joins TRBV5-1 to TRBJ2-3, with a possible D match to TRBD1 (6 bases). CDR1 and CDR2 from the germline V gene are SGHRS and YFSETQ. The CDR3 loop spans 13 amino acids. CDR3 amino acids: CACSRDTTDTQYF. The CDR3 DNA reads TGCGCCTGCAGTCGGGACACCACAGATACGCAGTATTTT.

The table lists this clonotype with many counts. V is TRBV27 and J is TRBJ2-7; D possibly matches TRBD1 or TRBD2 (5 bases each). V gave up 4 bases and J gave up 4 bases, with 14 bases separating them. The CDR3 is made up of 14 amino acids. Germline CDR1 is MNHEY and CDR2 is SMNVEV (reference sequence). CDR3 nucleotides: TGTGCCAGCAGTTGGGGACCGGGAAGATACGAGCAGTACTTC. It translates to CASSWGPGRYEQYF.

This clonotype has a handful of counts. This chain uses TRBV3-1 with TRBJ2-3; D remains unclear. CDR3 length equals 12 residues. V was cut by 2 bases and J by 4 bases, with 4 bases left in between. Germline assignment: CDR1 LGHDT and CDR2 YNNKEL (reference sequence). The CDR3 coding sequence is TGTGCCAGCAGCCAATTTTCAGATACGCAGTATTTT. Its translation: CASSQFSDTQYF.

This clonotype was counted many times. V is TRBV4-1 and J is TRBJ1-2, with 9 bases that match TRBD1. The junction had 3 bases not matched to a gene; V was cut back by 0 bases and J by 4 bases. Germline CDR1 and CDR2: MGHRA and YSYEKL. The CDR3 is made up of 15 amino acids. The CDR3 DNA sequence: TGCGCCAGCAGCCAAGAGGCGGGACAGGGCTATGGCTACACCTTC. It encodes CASSQEAGQGYGYTF.

This chain links TRBV7-2 with TRBJ2-7, with D unresolved. CDR1 SGHTA and CDR2 FQGNSA come from the germline V gene. This CDR3 is 15 amino acids long. The germline V and J ends were trimmed by 1 base and 0 bases, with 10 bases remaining between them. CDR3: CASSLGGTISYEQYF. Here the CDR3 DNA reads TGTGCCAGCAGCTTAGGGGGAACAATCTCCTACGAGCAGTACTTC.